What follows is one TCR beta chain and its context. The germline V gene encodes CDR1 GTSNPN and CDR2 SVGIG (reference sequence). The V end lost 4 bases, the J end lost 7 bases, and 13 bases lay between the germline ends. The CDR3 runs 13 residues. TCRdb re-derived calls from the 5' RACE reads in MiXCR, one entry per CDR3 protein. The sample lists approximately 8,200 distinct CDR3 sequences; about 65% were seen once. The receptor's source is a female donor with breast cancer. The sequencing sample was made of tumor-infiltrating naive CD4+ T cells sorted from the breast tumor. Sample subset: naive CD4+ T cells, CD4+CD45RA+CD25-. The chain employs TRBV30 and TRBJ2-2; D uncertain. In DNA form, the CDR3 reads TGTGCCTGGACGCCGCGATTGGGCGGGGAGCTGTTTTTT. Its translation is CAWTPRLGGELFF. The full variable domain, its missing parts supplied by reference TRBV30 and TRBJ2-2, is SQTIHQWPATLVQPVGSPLSLECTVEGTSNPNLYWYRQAAGRGLQLLFYSVGIGQISSEVPQNLSASRPQDRQFILSSKKLLLSDSGFYLCAWTPRLGGELFFGEGSRLTVL.